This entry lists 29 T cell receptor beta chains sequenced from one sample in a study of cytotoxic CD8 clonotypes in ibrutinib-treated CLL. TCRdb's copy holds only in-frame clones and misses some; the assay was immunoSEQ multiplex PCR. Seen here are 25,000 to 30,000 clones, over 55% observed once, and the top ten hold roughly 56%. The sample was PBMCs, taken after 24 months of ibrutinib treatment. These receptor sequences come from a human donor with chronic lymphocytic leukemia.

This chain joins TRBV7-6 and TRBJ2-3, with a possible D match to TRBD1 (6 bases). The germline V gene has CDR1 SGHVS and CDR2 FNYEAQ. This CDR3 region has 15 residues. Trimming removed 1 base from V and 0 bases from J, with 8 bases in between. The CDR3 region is CASSLVGTSTDTQYF. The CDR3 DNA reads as TGTGCCAGCAGCTTAGTCGGGACAAGCACAGATACGCAGTATTTT.

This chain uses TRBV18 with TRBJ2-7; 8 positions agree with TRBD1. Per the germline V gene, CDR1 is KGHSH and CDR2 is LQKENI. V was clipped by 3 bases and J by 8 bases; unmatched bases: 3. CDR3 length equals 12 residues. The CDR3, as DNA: TGTGCCAGCTCACCGGACAGGGACCAGCAGTACTTC. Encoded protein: CASSPDRDQQYF.

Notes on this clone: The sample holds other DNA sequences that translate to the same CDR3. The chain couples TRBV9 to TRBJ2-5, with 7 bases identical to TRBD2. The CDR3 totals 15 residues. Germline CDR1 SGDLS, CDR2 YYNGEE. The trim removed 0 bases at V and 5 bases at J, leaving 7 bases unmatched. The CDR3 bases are TGTGCCAGCAGCGTAGACGGGGCCGGGGGGGAGACCCAGTACTTC. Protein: CASSVDGAGGETQYF.

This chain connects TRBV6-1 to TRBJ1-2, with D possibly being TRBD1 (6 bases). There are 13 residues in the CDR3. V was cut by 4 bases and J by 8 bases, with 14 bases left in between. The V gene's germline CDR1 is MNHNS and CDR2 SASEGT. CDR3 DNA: TGTGCCAGCAGTGTAGGAGGGGGGATGGGCTACACCTTC. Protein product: CASSVGGGMGYTF.

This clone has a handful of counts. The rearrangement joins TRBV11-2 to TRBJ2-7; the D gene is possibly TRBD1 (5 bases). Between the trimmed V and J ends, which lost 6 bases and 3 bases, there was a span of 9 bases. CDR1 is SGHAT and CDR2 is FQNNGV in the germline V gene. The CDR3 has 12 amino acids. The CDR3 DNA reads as TGTGCCAGCAGTCGACAGAACTACGAGCAGTACTTC. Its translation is CASSRQNYEQYF.

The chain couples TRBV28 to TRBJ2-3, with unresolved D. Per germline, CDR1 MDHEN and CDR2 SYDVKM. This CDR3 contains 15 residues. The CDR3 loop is CAAARDCPTTDTQYF. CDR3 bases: TGTGCAGCAGCTAGAGACTGTCCAACCACAGATACGCAGTATTTT.

CDR3 nucleotide sequence: TGTGCCAGCAGCCCCCATTCACCAGGGACTAATGAAAAACTGTTTTTT. As protein: CASSPHSPGTNEKLFF. The rearrangement links TRBV7-2 to TRBJ1-4; tentatively, D is TRBD1 (5 bases). Germline values: CDR1 SGHTA, CDR2 FQGNSA. Trimming removed 5 bases from V and 2 bases from J, with 15 bases in between. This CDR3 spans 16 amino acids.

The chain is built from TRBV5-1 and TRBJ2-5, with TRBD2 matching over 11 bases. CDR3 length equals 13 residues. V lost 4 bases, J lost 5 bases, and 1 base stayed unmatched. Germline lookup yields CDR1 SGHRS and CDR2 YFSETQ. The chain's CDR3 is CASSRTSGETQYF. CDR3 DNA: TGCGCCAGCAGCCGGACTAGCGGGGAGACCCAGTACTTC.

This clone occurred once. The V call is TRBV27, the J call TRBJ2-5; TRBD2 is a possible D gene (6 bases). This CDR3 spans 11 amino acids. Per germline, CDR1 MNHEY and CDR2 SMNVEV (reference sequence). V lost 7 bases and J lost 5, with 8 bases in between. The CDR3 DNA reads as TGTGCCAGCACCGGAGGGGAGACCCAGTACTTC. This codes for CASTGGETQYF.

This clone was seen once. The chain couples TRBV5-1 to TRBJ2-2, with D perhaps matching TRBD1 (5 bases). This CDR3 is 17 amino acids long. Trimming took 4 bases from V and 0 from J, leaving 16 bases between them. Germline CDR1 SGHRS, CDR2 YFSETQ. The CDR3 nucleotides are TGCGCCAGCAGCCGGACCTCGCTGACAGCGAACACCGGGGAGCTGTTTTTT. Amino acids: CASSRTSLTANTGELFF.

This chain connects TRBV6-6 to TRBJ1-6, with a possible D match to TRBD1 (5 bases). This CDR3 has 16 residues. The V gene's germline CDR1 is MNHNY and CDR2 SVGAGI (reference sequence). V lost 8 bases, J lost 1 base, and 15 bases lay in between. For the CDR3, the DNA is TGTGCCAGCGTTTACAGGAGGGGATCCTATAATTCACCCCTCCACTTT. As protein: CASVYRRGSYNSPLHF.

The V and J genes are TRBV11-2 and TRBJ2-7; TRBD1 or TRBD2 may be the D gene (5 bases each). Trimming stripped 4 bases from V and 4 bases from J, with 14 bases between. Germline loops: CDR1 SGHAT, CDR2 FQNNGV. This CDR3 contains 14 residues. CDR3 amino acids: CASSSSGTGYEQYF. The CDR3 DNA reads TGTGCCAGCAGCTCATCCGGGACGGGGTACGAGCAGTACTTC.

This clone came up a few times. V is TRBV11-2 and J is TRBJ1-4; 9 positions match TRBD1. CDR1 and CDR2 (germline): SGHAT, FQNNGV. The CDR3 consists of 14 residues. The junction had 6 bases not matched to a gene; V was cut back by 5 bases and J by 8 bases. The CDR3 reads CASSQSGQGEKLFF. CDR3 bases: TGTGCCAGCAGCCAAAGCGGACAGGGGGAAAAACTGTTTTTT.

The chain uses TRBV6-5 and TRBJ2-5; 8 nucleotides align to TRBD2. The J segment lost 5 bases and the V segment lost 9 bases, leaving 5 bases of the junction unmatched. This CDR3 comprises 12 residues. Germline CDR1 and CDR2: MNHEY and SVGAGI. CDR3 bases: TGTGCCAGTCGGGGGGGCCGGGAGACCCAGTACTTC. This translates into CASRGGRETQYF.

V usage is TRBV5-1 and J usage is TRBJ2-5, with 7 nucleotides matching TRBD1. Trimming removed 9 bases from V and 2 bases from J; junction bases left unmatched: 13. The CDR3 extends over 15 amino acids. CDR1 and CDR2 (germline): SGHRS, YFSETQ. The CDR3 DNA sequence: TGCGCCACGACCTACCGCGCGACAGGGCAAGAGACCCAGTACTTC. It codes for CATTYRATGQETQYF.

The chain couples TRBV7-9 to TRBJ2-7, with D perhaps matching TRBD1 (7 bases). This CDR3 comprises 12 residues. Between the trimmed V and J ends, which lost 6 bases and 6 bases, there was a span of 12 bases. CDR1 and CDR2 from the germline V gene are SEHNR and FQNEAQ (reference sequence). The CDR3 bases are TGTGCCAGCAGGACTCAGGGGGGCGAGCAGTACTTC. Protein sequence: CASRTQGGEQYF.

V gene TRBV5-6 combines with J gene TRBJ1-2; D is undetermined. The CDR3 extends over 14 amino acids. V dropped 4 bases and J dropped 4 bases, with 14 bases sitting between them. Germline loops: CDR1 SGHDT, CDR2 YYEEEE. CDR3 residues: CASSLWTDVYGYTF. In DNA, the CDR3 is TGTGCCAGCAGCCTATGGACGGACGTCTATGGCTACACCTTC.

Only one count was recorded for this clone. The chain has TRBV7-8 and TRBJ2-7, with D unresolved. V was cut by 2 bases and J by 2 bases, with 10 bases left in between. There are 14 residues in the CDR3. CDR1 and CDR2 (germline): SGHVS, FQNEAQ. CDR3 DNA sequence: TGTGCCAGCAGCTTACAGACCCTAACCTACGAGCAGTACTTC. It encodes CASSLQTLTYEQYF.

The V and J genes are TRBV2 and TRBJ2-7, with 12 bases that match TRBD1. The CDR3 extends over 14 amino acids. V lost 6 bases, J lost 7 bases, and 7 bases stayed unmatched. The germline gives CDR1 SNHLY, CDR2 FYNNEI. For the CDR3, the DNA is TGTGCCAGCAGGGGACAGGGGGCGCGGCGGGAGCAGTACTTC. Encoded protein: CASRGQGARREQYF. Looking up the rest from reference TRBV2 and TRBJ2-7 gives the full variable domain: EPEVTQTPSHQVTQMGQEVILRCVPISNHLYFYWYRQILGQKVEFLVSFYNNEISEKSEIFDDQFSVERPDGSNFTLKIRSTKLEDSAMYFCASRGQGARREQYFGPGTRLTVT.

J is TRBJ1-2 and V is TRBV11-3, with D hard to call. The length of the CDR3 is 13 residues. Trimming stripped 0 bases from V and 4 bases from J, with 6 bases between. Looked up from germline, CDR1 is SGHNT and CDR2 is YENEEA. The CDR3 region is CASSLEVGYGYTF. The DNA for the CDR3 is TGTGCCAGCAGCTTAGAGGTAGGCTATGGCTACACCTTC.

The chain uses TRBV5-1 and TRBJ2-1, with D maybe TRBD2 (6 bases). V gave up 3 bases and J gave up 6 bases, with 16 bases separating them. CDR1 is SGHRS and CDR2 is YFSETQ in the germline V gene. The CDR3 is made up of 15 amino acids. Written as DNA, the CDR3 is TGCGCCAGCAGCTACCGGGACTCCCTGGCCAATGAGCAGTTCTTC. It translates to CASSYRDSLANEQFF.

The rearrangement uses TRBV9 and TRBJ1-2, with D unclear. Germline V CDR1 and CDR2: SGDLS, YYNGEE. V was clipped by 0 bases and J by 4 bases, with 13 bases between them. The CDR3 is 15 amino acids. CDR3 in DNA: TGTGCCAGCAGCGTAGTCCCACCAGGCCCCTATGGCTACACCTTC. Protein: CASSVVPPGPYGYTF.

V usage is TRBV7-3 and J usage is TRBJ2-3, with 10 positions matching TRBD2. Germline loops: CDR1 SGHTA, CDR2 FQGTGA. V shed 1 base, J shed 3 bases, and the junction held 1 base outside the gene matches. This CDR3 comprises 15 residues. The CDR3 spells CASSLISGGTDTQYF. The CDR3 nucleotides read TGTGCCAGCAGCTTAATTAGCGGGGGGACAGATACGCAGTATTTT.

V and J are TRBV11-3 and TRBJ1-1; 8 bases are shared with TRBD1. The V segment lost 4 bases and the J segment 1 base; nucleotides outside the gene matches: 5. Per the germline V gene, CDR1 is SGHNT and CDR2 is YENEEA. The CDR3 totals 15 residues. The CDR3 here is CASSSRTGSNTEAFF. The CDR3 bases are TGTGCCAGCAGCTCTCGGACAGGGTCGAACACTGAAGCTTTCTTT.

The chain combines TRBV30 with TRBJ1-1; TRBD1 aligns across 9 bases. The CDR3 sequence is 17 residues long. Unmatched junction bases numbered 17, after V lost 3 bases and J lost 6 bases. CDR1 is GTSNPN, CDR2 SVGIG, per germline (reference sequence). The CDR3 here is CAWSLQGAGVLESEAFF. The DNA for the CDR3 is TGTGCCTGGAGCCTACAGGGGGCTGGTGTTTTGGAATCTGAAGCTTTCTTT.

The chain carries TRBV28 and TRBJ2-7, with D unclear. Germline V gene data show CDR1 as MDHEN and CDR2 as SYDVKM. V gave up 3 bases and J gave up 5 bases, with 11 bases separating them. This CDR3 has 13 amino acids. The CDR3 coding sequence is TGTGCCAGCAGTTTCCTACAGATCCACGAGCAGTACTTC. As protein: CASSFLQIHEQYF.

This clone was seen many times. The CDR3 DNA is TGTGCCAGTAGTATAGTACAGGGACCACTCAATGAGCAGTTCTTC. It encodes CASSIVQGPLNEQFF. J is TRBJ2-1 and V is TRBV19; possible D gene TRBD1, 6 bases. Trimming cost V 1 base and J 6 bases, with 13 bases left between them. The germline V gene encodes CDR1 LNHDA and CDR2 SQIVND (reference sequence). The CDR3 contains 15 residues.

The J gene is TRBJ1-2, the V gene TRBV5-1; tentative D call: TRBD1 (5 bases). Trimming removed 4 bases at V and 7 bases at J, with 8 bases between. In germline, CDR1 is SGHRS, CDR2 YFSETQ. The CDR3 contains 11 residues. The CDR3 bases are TGCGCCAGCAGCCGGGACTCTGGCTACACCTTC. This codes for CASSRDSGYTF.

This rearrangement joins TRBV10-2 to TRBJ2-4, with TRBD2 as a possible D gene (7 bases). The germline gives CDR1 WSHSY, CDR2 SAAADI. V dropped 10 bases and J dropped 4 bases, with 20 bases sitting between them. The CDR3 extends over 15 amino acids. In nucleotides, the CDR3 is TGCGCCACCCCGCCGGGGAGGGGACATAAAAACATTCAGTACTTC. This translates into CATPPGRGHKNIQYF.